This T cell receptor (beta chain) was identified during a study of T cells in Graves' hyperthyroidism and ophthalmopathy. General study points: Most clonotypes expanded in thyroid above 0.001 were likewise present in blood. Separation of ophthalmopathy from stable hyperthyroidism was achieved by a 13 V-J model.

Details on this clonotype: Its antigen is unidentified.

TCR beta CDR3 regions were amplified from RNA. RT-PCR in the first round (using the HTBI primer set) targeted the TCR CDR3. TCRdb recomputed calls from the multiplex PCR reads with MiXCR, one row per CDR3 protein. This table has 540,000 or so distinct CDR3 sequences, 35% to 55% appearing once. CDR1 is SGHDN, CDR2 FVKESK, per germline. The CDR3 is 18 amino acids. The V and J ends lost 3 bases and 1 base, in that order; junction bases with no gene match: 5. The source material was peripheral blood or thyroid tissue (not recorded which). The chain has TRBV14 and TRBJ2-6; 11 bases fit TRBD1. This sequence originates from an adult woman with Graves' disease, either hyperthyroidism or ophthalmopathy (not recorded which). CDR3 nucleotide sequence: TGTGCCAGCAGCCACCCCGGGACAGGGGGATCTGGGGCCAACGTCCTGACTTTC. Translating gives CASSHPGTGGSGANVLTF.